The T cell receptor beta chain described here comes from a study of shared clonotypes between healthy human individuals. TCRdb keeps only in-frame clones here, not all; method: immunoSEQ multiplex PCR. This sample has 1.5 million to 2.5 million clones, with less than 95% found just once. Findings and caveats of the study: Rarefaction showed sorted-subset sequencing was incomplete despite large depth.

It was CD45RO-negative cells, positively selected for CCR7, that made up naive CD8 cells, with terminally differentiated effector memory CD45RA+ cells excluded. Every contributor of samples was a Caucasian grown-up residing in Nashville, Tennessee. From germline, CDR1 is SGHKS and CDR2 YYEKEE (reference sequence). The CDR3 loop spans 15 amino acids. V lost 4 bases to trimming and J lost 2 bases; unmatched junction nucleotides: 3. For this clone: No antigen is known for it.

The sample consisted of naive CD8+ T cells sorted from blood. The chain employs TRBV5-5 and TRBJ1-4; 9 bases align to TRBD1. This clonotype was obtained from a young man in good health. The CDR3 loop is CASSGTGLTNEKLFF. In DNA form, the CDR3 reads TGTGCCAGCAGCGGGACAGGGCTCACTAATGAAAAACTGTTTTTT. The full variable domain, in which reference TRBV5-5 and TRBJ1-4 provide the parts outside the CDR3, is DAGVTQSPTHLIKTRGQQVTLRCSPISGHKSVSWYQQVLGQGPQFIFQYYEKEERGRGNFPDRFSARQFPNYSSELNVNALLLGDSALYLCASSGTGLTNEKLFFGSGTQLSVL.